This entry lists 15 T cell receptor beta chains sequenced from one sample in a study of T cell changes during pregnancy in multiple sclerosis. Produced via immunoSEQ multiplex PCR; TCRdb's table is partial and in-frame only. The table lists 100,000 to 130,000 clones, 85% to 95% of them singletons. Source: peripheral blood, taken in the third trimester of pregnancy. The receptors here all came from a female donor in good health, enrolled as a control in a pregnancy study.

The CDR3 DNA reads TGTGCCAGCAGTTCCCGTCTCAGGGGGTGGTCGGGCACTGAAGCTTTCTTT. It codes for CASSSRLRGWSGTEAFF. The V gene is TRBV27, the J gene TRBJ1-1; TRBD1 aligns across 7 bases. The V gene's germline CDR1 is MNHEY and CDR2 SMNVEV (reference sequence). Trimming removed 4 bases from V and 4 bases from J; junction bases left unmatched: 15. This CDR3 spans 17 amino acids.

V usage is TRBV27 and J usage is TRBJ1-1; D is uncertain. The CDR3 loop spans 11 amino acids. Trimming removed 4 bases at V and 8 bases at J, with 8 bases between. CDR1 and CDR2 (germline): MNHEY, SMNVEV (reference sequence). The DNA of the CDR3 is TGTGCCAGCAGTTCCTACCGCGAAGCTTTCTTT. It translates to CASSSYREAFF.

V and J are TRBV25-1 and TRBJ1-3, with no clear D. The CDR3 runs 15 residues. Germline V gives CDR1 MGHDK, CDR2 SYGVNS. The germline V and J ends were trimmed by 0 bases and 3 bases, with 9 bases remaining between them. The CDR3 loop reads CASSEYPGVGNTIYF. CDR3 DNA sequence: TGTGCCAGCAGTGAATACCCAGGCGTTGGAAACACCATATATTTT.

The sample holds a few counts of this clone. The chain carries TRBV5-4 and TRBJ1-6, with 8 bases aligning to TRBD1. With V trimmed by 4 bases and J by 7 bases, 7 bases remained unmatched. The germline V gene has CDR1 SGHNT and CDR2 YYREEE (reference sequence). CDR3 size: 15 residues. Here the CDR3 reads CASSPVRQGNSPLHF. DNA of the CDR3: TGTGCCAGCAGCCCAGTAAGACAGGGGAATTCACCCCTCCACTTT.

The chain couples TRBV13 to TRBJ1-1; D is uncertain. With 5 bases removed from V and 1 base from J, the gap between germline ends came to 8 bases. Germline V CDR1 and CDR2: PRHDT, FYEKMQ (reference sequence). This CDR3 comprises 13 residues. CDR3 DNA sequence: TGTGCCAGCAGCCCGCGCGGGAACACTGAAGCTTTCTTT. Translating it yields CASSPRGNTEAFF.

The genes are TRBV6-1 and TRBJ1-2; D unresolved. The CDR3 has 17 residues. Germline V lookup: CDR1 MNHNS, CDR2 SASEGT. V was trimmed by 1 base and J by 7 bases, leaving 22 bases between them. This chain's CDR3 is CASSEDWRASLRRGYTF. The DNA for the CDR3 is TGTGCCAGCAGTGAAGATTGGAGGGCCAGCCTACGGCGTGGCTACACCTTC.

The J gene is TRBJ1-2, the V gene TRBV4-1, with D tentatively TRBD1 (5 bases). The CDR3 runs 16 residues. Germline CDR1 MGHRA, CDR2 YSYEKL. Trimming removed 0 bases from V and 3 bases from J, with 14 bases in between. The CDR3 sequence is CASSQDPGPPDYGYTF. In nucleotides, the CDR3 is TGCGCCAGCAGCCAAGATCCAGGGCCTCCTGACTATGGCTACACCTTC.

The rearrangement joins TRBV7-9 to TRBJ1-3; D call uncertain. In germline, CDR1 is SEHNR, CDR2 FQNEAQ (reference sequence). The CDR3 extends over 17 amino acids. V shed 1 base and J shed 0 bases, with 13 bases lying between them. CDR3 in DNA: TGTGCCAGCAGCTTAGGTTTTGCGGCGAGCTCTGGAAACACCATATATTTT. The encoded protein is CASSLGFAASSGNTIYF.

In this sample, this clone turned up once. The rearrangement uses TRBV7-3 and TRBJ2-5; the match to TRBD2 covers 8 bases. Germline V gives CDR1 SGHTA, CDR2 FQGTGA. The CDR3 consists of 15 residues. V trimming: 2 bases; J trimming: 5 bases; junction bases outside the gene matches: 7. The CDR3 sequence: CASSLSRGGPETQYF. Written as DNA, the CDR3 is TGTGCCAGCAGCTTATCCCGGGGGGGGCCCGAGACCCAGTACTTC.

J is TRBJ2-5 and V is TRBV10-2, with 7 bases that match TRBD2. CDR3 size: 13 residues. V lost 7 bases to trimming and J lost 4 bases; unmatched junction nucleotides: 6. Germline lookup yields CDR1 WSHSY and CDR2 SAAADI. CDR3 loop: CASKKAGLETQYF. The CDR3 DNA reads as TGCGCCAGCAAAAAAGCGGGGCTAGAGACCCAGTACTTC.

The chain has TRBV4-2 and TRBJ1-1; 8 nucleotides agree with TRBD1. Germline CDR1 and CDR2: LGHNA and YNFKEQ. The V and J ends lost 0 bases and 4 bases, in that order; junction bases with no gene match: 7. The CDR3 loop spans 16 amino acids. CDR3 loop: CASSQDVAGGRTEAFF. For the CDR3, the DNA is TGTGCCAGCAGCCAAGATGTCGCAGGGGGCCGCACTGAAGCTTTCTTT.

This chain connects TRBV1 to TRBJ1-2; the table's D call of TRBD1 was not tested on the DNA. TRBV1 is noted as a pseudogene. The length of the CDR3 is 21 residues. CDR3 protein: CTSSQDLGPLLGQEASYGYTF. CDR3 DNA sequence: TGCACCAGCAGCCAAGATCTTGGCCCCCTCCTCGGACAGGAAGCTTCCTATGGCTACACCTTC.

Only one count was recorded for this clone. The chain joins TRBV19 to TRBJ1-4; 11 bases align to TRBD1. CDR1 and CDR2 (germline): LNHDA, SQIVND (reference sequence). The CDR3 totals 15 residues. With 5 bases clipped from V and 6 bases from J, the junction kept 5 bases outside the gene matches. The CDR3 is CASSSTGQGDEKLFF. The CDR3 nucleotides are TGTGCCAGTAGTTCTACGGGACAGGGGGATGAAAAACTGTTTTTT.

This chain links TRBV19 with TRBJ1-5; 7 nucleotides agree with TRBD1. V shed 9 bases, J shed 4 bases, and the junction held 3 bases outside the gene matches. The CDR3 runs 12 residues. From germline, CDR1 is LNHDA and CDR2 SQIVND (reference sequence). The CDR3 DNA sequence: TGTGCCAGCTCGGGACAGAATCAGCCCCAGCATTTT. This sequence encodes CASSGQNQPQHF.

This chain connects TRBV9 to TRBJ2-1; 7 bases match TRBD1. The trim removed 2 bases at V and 2 bases at J, leaving 7 bases unmatched. The CDR3 is made up of 16 amino acids. CDR1 and CDR2 from the germline V gene are SGDLS and YYNGEE. CDR3 coding DNA: TGTGCCAGCAGCGTCGCAGGGGGAATAACCTACAATGAGCAGTTCTTC. This translates into CASSVAGGITYNEQFF. Full variable domain (outside the CDR3, taken from reference TRBV9 and TRBJ2-1): DSGVTQTPKHLITATGQRVTLRCSPRSGDLSVYWYQQSLDQGLQFLIQYYNGEERAKGNILERFSAQQFPDLHSELNLSSLELGDSALYFCASSVAGGITYNEQFFGPGTRLTVL.